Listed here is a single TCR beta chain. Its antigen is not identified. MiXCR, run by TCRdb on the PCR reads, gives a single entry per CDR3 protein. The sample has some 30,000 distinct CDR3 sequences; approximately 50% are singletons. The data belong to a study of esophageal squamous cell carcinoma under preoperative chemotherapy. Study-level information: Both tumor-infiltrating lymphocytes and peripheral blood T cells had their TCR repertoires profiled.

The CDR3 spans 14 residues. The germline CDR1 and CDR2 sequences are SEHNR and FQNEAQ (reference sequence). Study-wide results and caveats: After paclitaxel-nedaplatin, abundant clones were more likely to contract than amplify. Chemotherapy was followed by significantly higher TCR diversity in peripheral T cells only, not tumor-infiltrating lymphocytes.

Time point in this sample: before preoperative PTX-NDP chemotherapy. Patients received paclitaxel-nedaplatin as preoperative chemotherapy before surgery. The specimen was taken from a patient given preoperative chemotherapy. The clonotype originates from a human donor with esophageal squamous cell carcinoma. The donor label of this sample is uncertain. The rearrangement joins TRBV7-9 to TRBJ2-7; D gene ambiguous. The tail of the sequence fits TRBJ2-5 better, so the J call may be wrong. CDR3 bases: TGTGCCAGCAGCTTTACCCGGCTCCAAGAGACCCAGTACTTC. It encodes CASSFTRLQETQYF.